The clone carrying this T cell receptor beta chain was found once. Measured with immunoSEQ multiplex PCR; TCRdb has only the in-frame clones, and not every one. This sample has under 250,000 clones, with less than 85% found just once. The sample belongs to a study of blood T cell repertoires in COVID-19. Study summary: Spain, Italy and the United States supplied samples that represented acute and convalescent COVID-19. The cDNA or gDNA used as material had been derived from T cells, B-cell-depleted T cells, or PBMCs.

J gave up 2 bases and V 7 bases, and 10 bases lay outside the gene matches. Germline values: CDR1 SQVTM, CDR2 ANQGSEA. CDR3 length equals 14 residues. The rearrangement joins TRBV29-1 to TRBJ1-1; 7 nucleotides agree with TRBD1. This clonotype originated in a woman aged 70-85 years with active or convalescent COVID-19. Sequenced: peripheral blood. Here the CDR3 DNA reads TGCAGCGCTCAACGGGACAGAGCTAACACTGAAGCTTTCTTT. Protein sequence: CSAQRDRANTEAFF.